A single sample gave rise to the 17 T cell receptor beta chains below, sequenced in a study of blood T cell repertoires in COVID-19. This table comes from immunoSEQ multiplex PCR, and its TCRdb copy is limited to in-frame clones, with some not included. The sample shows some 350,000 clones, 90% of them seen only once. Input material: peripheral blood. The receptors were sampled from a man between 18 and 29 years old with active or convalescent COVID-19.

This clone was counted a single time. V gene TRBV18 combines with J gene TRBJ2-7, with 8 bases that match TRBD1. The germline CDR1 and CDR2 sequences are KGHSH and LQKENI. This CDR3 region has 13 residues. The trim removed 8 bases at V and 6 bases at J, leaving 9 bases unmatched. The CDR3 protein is CASEGQGLREQYF. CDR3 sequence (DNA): TGTGCCAGCGAAGGACAGGGACTCCGCGAGCAGTACTTC.

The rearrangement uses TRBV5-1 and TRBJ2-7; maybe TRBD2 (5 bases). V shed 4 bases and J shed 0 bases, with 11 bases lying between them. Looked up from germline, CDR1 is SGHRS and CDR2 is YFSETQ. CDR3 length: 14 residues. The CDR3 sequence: CASSGRRDSYEQYF. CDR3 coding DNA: TGCGCCAGCAGCGGGAGACGCGACTCCTACGAGCAGTACTTC.

CDR3 sequence (DNA): TGTGCCAGTACCGGACTAGCGGGAGTGTTAGATACGCAGTATTTT. It is translated as CASTGLAGVLDTQYF. The gene calls are TRBV19 and TRBJ2-3, with 13 bases fitting TRBD2. Trimming cost V 7 bases and J 5 bases; bases outside gene matches: 6. The V gene's germline CDR1 is LNHDA and CDR2 SQIVND (reference sequence). The CDR3 loop spans 15 amino acids.

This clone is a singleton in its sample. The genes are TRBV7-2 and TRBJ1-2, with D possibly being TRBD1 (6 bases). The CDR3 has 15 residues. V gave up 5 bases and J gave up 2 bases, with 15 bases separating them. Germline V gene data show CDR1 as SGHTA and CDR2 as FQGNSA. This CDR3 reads CASSLQTGQNYGYTF. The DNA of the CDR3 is TGTGCCAGCAGCCTTCAAACGGGACAAAACTATGGCTACACCTTC.

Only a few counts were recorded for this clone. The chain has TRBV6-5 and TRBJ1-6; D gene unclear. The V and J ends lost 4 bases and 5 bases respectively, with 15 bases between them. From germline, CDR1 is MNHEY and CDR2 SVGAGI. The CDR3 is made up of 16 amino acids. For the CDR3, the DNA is TGTGCCAGCAGTTCCGGGAGCCGAGAGGATAATTCACCCCTCCACTTT. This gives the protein CASSSGSREDNSPLHF.

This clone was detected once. Written as DNA, the CDR3 is TGTGCCAGCAGCTTAGCTGACAGGGTCTATGGCTACACCTTC. It is translated as CASSLADRVYGYTF. The V call is TRBV5-5, the J call TRBJ1-2; 7 bases agree with TRBD1. Germline values: CDR1 SGHKS, CDR2 YYEKEE (reference sequence). With 2 bases clipped from V and 4 bases from J, the junction kept 5 bases outside the gene matches. The CDR3 length is 14 residues.

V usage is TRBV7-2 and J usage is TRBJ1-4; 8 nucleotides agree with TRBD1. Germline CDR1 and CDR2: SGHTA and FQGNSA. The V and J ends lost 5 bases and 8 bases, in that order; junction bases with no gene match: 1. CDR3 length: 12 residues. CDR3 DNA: TGTGCCAGCAGCCACAGGGGGGAAAAACTGTTTTTT. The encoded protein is CASSHRGEKLFF.

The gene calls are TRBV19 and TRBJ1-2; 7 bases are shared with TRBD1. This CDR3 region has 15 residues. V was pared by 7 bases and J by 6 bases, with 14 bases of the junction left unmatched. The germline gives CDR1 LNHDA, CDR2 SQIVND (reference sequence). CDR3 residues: CASKGTVEVGNGYTF. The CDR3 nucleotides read TGTGCCAGTAAAGGGACAGTCGAGGTCGGGAATGGCTACACCTTC.

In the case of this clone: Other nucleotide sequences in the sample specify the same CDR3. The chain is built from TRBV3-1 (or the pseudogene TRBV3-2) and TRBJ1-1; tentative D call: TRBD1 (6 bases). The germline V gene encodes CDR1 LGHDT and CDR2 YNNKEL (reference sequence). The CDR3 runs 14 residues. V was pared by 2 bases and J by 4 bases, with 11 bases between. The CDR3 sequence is CASSQSVGGTEAFF. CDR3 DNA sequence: TGTGCCAGCAGCCAATCGGTAGGGGGCACTGAAGCTTTCTTT.

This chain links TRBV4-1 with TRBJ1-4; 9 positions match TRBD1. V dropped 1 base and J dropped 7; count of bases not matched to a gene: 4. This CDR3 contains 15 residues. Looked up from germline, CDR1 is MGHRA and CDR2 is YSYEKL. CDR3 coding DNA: TGCGCCAGCAGCCAAGGGGACAGGGAGCCTGAAAAACTGTTTTTT. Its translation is CASSQGDREPEKLFF.

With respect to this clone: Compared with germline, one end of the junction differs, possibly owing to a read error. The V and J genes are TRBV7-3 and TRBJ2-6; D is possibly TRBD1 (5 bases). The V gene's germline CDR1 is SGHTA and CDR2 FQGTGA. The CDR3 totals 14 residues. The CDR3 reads CASSPSSGANVLTF. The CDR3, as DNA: TGTGCCAGCAGCCCCAGCTCTGGGGCCAACGTGCTGACTTTC.

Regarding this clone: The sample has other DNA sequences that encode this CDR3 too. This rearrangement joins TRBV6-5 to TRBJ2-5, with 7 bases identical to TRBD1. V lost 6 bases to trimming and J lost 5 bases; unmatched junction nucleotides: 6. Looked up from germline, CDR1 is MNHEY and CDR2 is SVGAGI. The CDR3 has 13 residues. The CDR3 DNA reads TGTGCCAGCAGCCGAACAGGGGTGGAGACCCAGTACTTC. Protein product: CASSRTGVETQYF.

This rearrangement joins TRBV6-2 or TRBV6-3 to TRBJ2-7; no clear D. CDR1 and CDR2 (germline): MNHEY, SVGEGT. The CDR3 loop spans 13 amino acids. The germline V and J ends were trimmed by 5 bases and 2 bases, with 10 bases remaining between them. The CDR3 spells CASSTTDPYEQYF. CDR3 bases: TGTGCCAGCAGTACCACTGATCCCTACGAGCAGTACTTC.

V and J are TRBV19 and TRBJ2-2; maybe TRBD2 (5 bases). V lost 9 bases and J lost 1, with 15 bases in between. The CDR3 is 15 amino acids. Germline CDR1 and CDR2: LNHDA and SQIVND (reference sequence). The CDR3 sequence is CASRSGKGNTGELFF. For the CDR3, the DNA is TGTGCCAGCCGATCCGGGAAGGGGAACACCGGGGAGCTGTTTTTT.

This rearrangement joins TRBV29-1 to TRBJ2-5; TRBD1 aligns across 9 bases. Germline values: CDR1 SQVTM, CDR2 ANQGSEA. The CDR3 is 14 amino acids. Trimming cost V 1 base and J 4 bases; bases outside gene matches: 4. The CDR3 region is CSVEGGDRVETQYF. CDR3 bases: TGCAGCGTTGAAGGAGGGGACAGGGTAGAGACCCAGTACTTC. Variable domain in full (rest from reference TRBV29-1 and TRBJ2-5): SAVISQKPSRDICQRGTSLTIQCQVDSQVTMMFWYRQQPGQSLTLIATANQGSEATYESGFVIDKFPISRPNLTFSTLTVSNMSPEDSSIYLCSVEGGDRVETQYFGPGTRLLVL.

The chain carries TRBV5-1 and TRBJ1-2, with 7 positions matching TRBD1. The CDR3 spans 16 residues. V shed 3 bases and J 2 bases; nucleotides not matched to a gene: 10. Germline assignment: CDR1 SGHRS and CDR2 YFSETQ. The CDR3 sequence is CASSSYSGTENYGYTF. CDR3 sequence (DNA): TGCGCCAGCAGCTCCTATTCCGGGACAGAAAACTATGGCTACACCTTC.

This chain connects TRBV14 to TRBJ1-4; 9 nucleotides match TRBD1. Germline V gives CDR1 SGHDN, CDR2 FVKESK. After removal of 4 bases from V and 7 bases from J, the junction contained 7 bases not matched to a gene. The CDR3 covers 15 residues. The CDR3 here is CASSRRQGVGEKLFF. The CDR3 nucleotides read TGTGCCAGCAGCCGCCGACAGGGGGTTGGTGAAAAACTGTTTTTT.